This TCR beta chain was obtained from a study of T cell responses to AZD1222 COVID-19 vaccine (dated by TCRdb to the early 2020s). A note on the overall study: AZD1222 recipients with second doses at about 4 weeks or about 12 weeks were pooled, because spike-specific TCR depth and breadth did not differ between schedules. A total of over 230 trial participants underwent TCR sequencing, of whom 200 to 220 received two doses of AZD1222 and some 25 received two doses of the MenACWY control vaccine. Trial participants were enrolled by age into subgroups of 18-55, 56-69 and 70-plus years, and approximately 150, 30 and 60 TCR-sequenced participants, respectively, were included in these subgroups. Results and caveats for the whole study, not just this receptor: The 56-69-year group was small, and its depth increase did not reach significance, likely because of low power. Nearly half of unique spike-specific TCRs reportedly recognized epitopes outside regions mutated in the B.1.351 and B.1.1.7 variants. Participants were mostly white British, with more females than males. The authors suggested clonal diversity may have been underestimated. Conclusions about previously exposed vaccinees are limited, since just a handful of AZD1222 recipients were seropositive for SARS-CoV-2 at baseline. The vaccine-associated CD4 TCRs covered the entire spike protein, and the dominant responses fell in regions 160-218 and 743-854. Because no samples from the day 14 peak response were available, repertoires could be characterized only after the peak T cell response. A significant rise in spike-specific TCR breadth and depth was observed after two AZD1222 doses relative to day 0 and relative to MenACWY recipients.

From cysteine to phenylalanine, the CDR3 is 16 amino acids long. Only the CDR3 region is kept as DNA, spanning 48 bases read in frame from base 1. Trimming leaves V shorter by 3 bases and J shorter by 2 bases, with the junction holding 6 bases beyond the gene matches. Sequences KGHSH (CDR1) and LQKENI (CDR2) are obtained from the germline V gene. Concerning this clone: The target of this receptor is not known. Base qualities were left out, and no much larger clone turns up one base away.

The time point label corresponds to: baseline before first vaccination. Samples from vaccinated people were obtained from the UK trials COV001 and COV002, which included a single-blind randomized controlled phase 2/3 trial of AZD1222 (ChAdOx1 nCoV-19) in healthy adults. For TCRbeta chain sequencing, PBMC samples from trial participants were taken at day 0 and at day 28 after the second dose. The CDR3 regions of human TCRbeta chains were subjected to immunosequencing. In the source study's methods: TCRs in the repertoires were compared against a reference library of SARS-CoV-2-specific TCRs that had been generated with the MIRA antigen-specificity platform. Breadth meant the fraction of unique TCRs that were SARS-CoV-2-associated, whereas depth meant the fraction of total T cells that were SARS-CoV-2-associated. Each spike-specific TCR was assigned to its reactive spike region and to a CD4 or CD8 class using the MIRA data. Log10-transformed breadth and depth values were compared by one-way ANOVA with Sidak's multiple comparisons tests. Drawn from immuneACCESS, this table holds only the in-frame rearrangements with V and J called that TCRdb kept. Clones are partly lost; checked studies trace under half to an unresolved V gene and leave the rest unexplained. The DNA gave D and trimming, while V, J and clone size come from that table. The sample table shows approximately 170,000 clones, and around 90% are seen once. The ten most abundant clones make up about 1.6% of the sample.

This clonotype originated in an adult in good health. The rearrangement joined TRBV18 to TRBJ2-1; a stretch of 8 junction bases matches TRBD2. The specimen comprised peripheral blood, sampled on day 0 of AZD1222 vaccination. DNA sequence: TGTGCCAGCTCACCTTGGGGGCGGGAGGCCTACAATGAGCAGTTCTTC. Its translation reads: CASSPWGREAYNEQFF. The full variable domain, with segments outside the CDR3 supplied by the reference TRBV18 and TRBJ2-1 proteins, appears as NAGVMQNPRHLVRRRGQEARLRCSPMKGHSHVYWYRQLPEEGLKFMVYLQKENIIDESGMPKERFSAEFPKEGPSILRIQQVVRGDSAAYFCASSPWGREAYNEQFFGPGTRLTVL.